The 23 T cell receptor beta chains below all came from one sample that was sequenced in a study of blood T cell repertoires in COVID-19. TCRdb's copy holds only in-frame clones and misses some; the assay was immunoSEQ multiplex PCR. The sample includes 310,000 or so clones, 86% of them seen just once. Sequencing used peripheral blood. These receptors were obtained from a woman in her 30s who had recovered from COVID-19.

The rearrangement links TRBV3-1 (or the pseudogene TRBV3-2) to TRBJ1-5; 7 bases map to TRBD1. Losses at the gene ends were 1 base for V and 7 bases for J; bases not matched to a gene: 4. CDR1 is LGHDT, CDR2 YNNKEL, per germline (reference sequence). This CDR3 contains 14 residues. CDR3 sequence reads: CASSQGRQGQPQHF. The CDR3 coding sequence is TGTGCCAGCAGCCAAGGCAGACAGGGCCAGCCCCAGCATTTT.

This clone showed up just once. The chain joins TRBV24-1 to TRBJ2-3; D is possibly TRBD2 (5 bases). The ends were cut back, 0 bases at V and 7 bases at J, with 7 bases in the middle. The CDR3 length is 13 residues. Germline loops: CDR1 KGHDR, CDR2 SFDVKD. CDR3 DNA: TGTGCCACCAGTGATTTGGGCGGGTATACGCAGTATTTT. Translation gives CATSDLGGYTQYF.

This clone was seen a few times. This rearrangement joins TRBV28 to TRBJ1-6, with D possibly being TRBD1 (6 bases). V lost 5 bases and J 6 bases, leaving 14 bases between the germline ends. The length of the CDR3 is 15 residues. Germline-derived CDR1 and CDR2 are MDHEN and SYDVKM. The CDR3 sequence: CASSLVGQLNSPLHF. In DNA form, the CDR3 reads TGTGCCAGCAGTCTAGTCGGACAGCTTAATTCACCCCTCCACTTT.

The CDR3 DNA follows: TGTGCCAGTAGGACAGGGGGTAACTATGGCTACACCTTC. Translating it yields CASRTGGNYGYTF. The chain recombines TRBV7-9 with TRBJ1-2; 10 bases are a match to TRBD1. Germline V gives CDR1 SEHNR, CDR2 FQNEAQ (reference sequence). The CDR3 has 13 amino acids. Trimming at V came to 9 bases and at J to 1 base, leaving 2 bases not matched to a gene.

V gene TRBV7-9 combines with J gene TRBJ2-5, with TRBD2 matching over 12 bases. The germline CDR1 and CDR2 sequences are SEHNR and FQNEAQ (reference sequence). V gave up 4 bases and J gave up 7 bases; unmatched junction bases: 7. The CDR3 contains 15 residues. The CDR3 DNA is TGTGCCAGCAGCTCCCTAGCGGGGGGGGGTCGGACCCAGTACTTC. It is translated as CASSSLAGGGRTQYF.

The chain is built from TRBV11-3 and TRBJ2-1, with D possibly TRBD2 on 6 matching bases. The ends were cut back, 1 base at V and 3 bases at J, with 13 bases in the middle. Germline V gives CDR1 SGHNT, CDR2 YENEEA. CDR3 length: 16 amino acids. The CDR3, as DNA: TGTGCCAGCAGCTTAGGGGGCGGGGACGGCTACAATGAGCAGTTCTTC. Translated, it gives CASSLGGGDGYNEQFF.

J is TRBJ2-3 and V is TRBV4-3, with a weak D call TRBD1 (6 bases). The CDR3 has 13 amino acids. V lost 2 bases and J lost 6, with 9 bases in between. Germline loops: CDR1 LGHNA, CDR2 YSLEER. The CDR3 reads CASSQNRADTQYF. As DNA, the CDR3 is TGCGCCAGCAGCCAAAACAGGGCGGATACGCAGTATTTT.

The rearrangement uses TRBV28 and TRBJ2-7; D possibly corresponds to TRBD2 (6 bases). V lost 3 bases and J 4 bases, leaving 19 bases between the germline ends. This CDR3 has 16 residues. Germline lookup yields CDR1 MDHEN and CDR2 SYDVKM. The CDR3 loop is CASSFPIGTLQYEQYF. CDR3 in DNA: TGTGCCAGCAGTTTCCCGATTGGGACTTTACAGTACGAGCAGTACTTC.

The chain carries TRBV19 and TRBJ2-1; TRBD2 agrees at 10 bases. The CDR3 length is 14 residues. Losses at the gene ends were 7 bases for V and 8 bases for J; bases not matched to a gene: 8. Germline CDR1 is LNHDA and CDR2 is SQIVND (reference sequence). The CDR3 sequence is CASTLSGRADEQFF. The CDR3 bases are TGTGCCAGTACCCTAAGCGGGAGGGCAGATGAGCAGTTCTTC.

V is TRBV5-1 and J is TRBJ2-1, with 14 bases lining up with TRBD2. The CDR3 length is 17 residues. The germline CDR1 and CDR2 sequences are SGHRS and YFSETQ. Trimming removed 6 bases from V and 0 bases from J; junction bases left unmatched: 5. Here the CDR3 reads CASTGTSGRSSYNEQFF. For the CDR3, the DNA is TGCGCCAGCACTGGGACTAGCGGGAGAAGCTCCTACAATGAGCAGTTCTTC.

This clone appeared a few times. The chain is built from TRBV11-2 and TRBJ1-1; D ambiguous. The CDR3 covers 12 residues. The V end was cut by 0 bases, the J end by 9 bases, with 8 bases between. Germline CDR1 SGHAT, CDR2 FQNNGV. This chain's CDR3 is CASSLEQAKAFF. The DNA for the CDR3 is TGTGCCAGCAGCTTAGAGCAGGCTAAAGCTTTCTTT. Based on the CDR3 plus reference TRBV11-2 and TRBJ1-1, the full variable domain is EAGVAQSPRYKIIEKRQSVAFWCNPISGHATLYWYQQILGQGPKLLIQFQNNGVVDDSQLPKDRFSAERLKGVDSTLKIQPAKLEDSAVYLCASSLEQAKAFFGQGTRLTVV.

V and J are TRBV29-1 and TRBJ2-1; 7 positions match TRBD2. There are 13 residues in the CDR3. Germline CDR1 and CDR2: SQVTM and ANQGSEA. The CDR3 spells CTVAGGMKYEQFF. CDR3 in DNA: TGCACCGTCGCCGGGGGGATGAAGTATGAGCAGTTCTTC.

This clone appeared a few times. DNA of the CDR3: TGTGCCTGGAGTGGTCGGGACAGGGGAGCTTTCTTT. Protein: CAWSGRDRGAFF. The V call is TRBV30, the J call TRBJ1-1; 10 bases agree with TRBD1. Germline loops: CDR1 GTSNPN, CDR2 SVGIG (reference sequence). The length of the CDR3 is 12 residues. The ends lost 1 base at V and 10 bases at J; junction bases unmatched: 3.

This clone appeared a single time. This chain links TRBV2 with TRBJ2-7; D is uncertain. CDR1 SNHLY and CDR2 FYNNEI come from the germline V gene. The V and J ends lost 7 bases and 0 bases respectively, with 13 bases between them. The CDR3 is made up of 14 amino acids. CDR3 protein: CASMAAESSYEQYF. CDR3 nucleotide sequence: TGTGCCAGCATGGCTGCGGAGAGCTCCTACGAGCAGTACTTC. The full variable domain, completed using reference TRBV2 and TRBJ2-7, is EPEVTQTPSHQVTQMGQEVILRCVPISNHLYFYWYRQILGQKVEFLVSFYNNEISEKSEIFDDQFSVERPDGSNFTLKIRSTKLEDSAMYFCASMAAESSYEQYFGPGTRLTVT.

This chain joins TRBV27 and TRBJ2-7; possibly TRBD1 for D (6 bases). Germline V gene data show CDR1 as MNHEY and CDR2 as SMNVEV (reference sequence). There are 13 residues in the CDR3. V shed 7 bases and J shed 7 bases, with 17 bases lying between them. This CDR3 reads CASIKGGSLEQYF. CDR3 bases: TGTGCCAGCATCAAAGGGGGTAGCTTAGAGCAGTACTTC.

CDR3 in DNA: TGTGCCTGGATTATTCCCGCGGGGGGTAGGACTGAAGCTTTCTTT. It yields the protein CAWIIPAGGRTEAFF. The rearrangement joins TRBV30 to TRBJ1-1, with D maybe TRBD1 (5 bases). Germline CDR1 GTSNPN, CDR2 SVGIG (reference sequence). The CDR3 covers 15 residues. The V gene lost 4 bases and the J gene lost 5 bases, with 20 bases spanning the gap.

CDR3 DNA sequence: TGTGCCAGCAGCCCCGACTATGACACCGGGGAGCTGTTTTTT. Amino acid sequence: CASSPDYDTGELFF. This sequence joins TRBV3-1 (or the pseudogene TRBV3-2) and TRBJ2-2; D might be TRBD2 (5 bases). V was shortened by 4 bases and J by 3 bases, with 9 bases between the two germline ends. The CDR3 has 14 residues. CDR1 and CDR2 (germline): LGHDT, YNNKEL (reference sequence).

V and J are TRBV7-9 and TRBJ2-5; 8 bases match TRBD2. The CDR3 spans 16 residues. Germline V CDR1 and CDR2: SEHNR, FQNEAQ (reference sequence). V trimming: 1 base; J trimming: 3 bases; junction bases outside the gene matches: 7. CDR3 in DNA: TGTGCCAGCAGCTTAGGTTCCGCGGGGGGCAAAGAGACCCAGTACTTC. Amino acids: CASSLGSAGGKETQYF.

This CDR3 reads CASGPGNLYEQYF. CDR3 bases: TGTGCCAGCGGACCCGGGAACCTCTACGAGCAGTACTTC. This rearrangement joins TRBV27 to TRBJ2-7; possible D gene TRBD2, 5 bases. V was cut by 8 bases and J by 3 bases, with 14 bases left in between. Germline V gene sequence: CDR1 MNHEY, CDR2 SMNVEV (reference sequence). This CDR3 region has 13 residues.

A few counts support this clone. The chain employs TRBV11-3 and TRBJ2-3; 8 nucleotides agree with TRBD1. The CDR3 runs to 14 residues. CDR1 and CDR2 (germline): SGHNT, YENEEA. V trimming: 5 bases; J trimming: 2 bases; junction bases outside the gene matches: 3. The CDR3 loop is CASSRQGLTDTQYF. The CDR3 DNA reads TGTGCCAGCAGCCGACAGGGGCTCACAGATACGCAGTATTTT.

The chain links TRBV18 to TRBJ2-3; D ambiguous. Germline CDR1 is KGHSH and CDR2 is LQKENI. V shed 3 bases and J shed 2 bases, with 6 bases lying between them. The CDR3 sequence is 13 residues long. The CDR3 coding sequence is TGTGCCAGCTCACCTCACAACACAGATACGCAGTATTTT. This codes for CASSPHNTDTQYF. The variable domain in full, with the rest retrieved from reference TRBV18 and TRBJ2-3, is NAGVMQNPRHLVRRRGQEARLRCSPMKGHSHVYWYRQLPEEGLKFMVYLQKENIIDESGMPKERFSAEFPKEGPSILRIQQVVRGDSAAYFCASSPHNTDTQYFGPGTRLTVL.

CDR3 sequence reads: CASSQEGLSYNEQFF. The CDR3 nucleotides read TGTGCCAGCAGCCAAGAAGGACTATCCTACAATGAGCAGTTCTTC. The gene calls are TRBV3-1 (or the pseudogene TRBV3-2) and TRBJ2-1, with D tentatively TRBD2 (6 bases). Germline loops: CDR1 LGHDT, CDR2 YNNKEL (reference sequence). Trimming pared 0 bases from V and 1 base from J, leaving 7 bases between. The CDR3 runs to 15 residues.

The rearrangement links TRBV7-8 to TRBJ1-3; D remains unclear. V shed 0 bases and J shed 0 bases, with 6 bases lying between them. CDR1 is SGHVS and CDR2 is FQNEAQ in the germline V gene. This CDR3 spans 15 amino acids. The CDR3 region is CASSLARVSGNTIYF. The CDR3 nucleotides read TGTGCCAGCAGCTTAGCTCGGGTCTCTGGAAACACCATATATTTT.